Shown below are 26 T cell receptor beta chains from a single sample sequenced in a study of CD8+ T cells in alopecia areata. After isolation, RNA underwent reverse transcription to generate cDNA as the sequencing template. Sequenced by immunoSEQ multiplex PCR; TCRdb stores in-frame clones only, minus some. Of under 350,000 clones listed, roughly 50% are singletons. Treatment described: oral pan-JAK inhibitor, 5-10 mg twice daily. Sequenced here: CD4+ T cells sorted from blood, sampled at week 24, from a patient treated with tofacitinib. These receptor sequences come from a human donor with alopecia areata.

The rearrangement joins TRBV2 to TRBJ1-5; D perhaps matches TRBD1 (6 bases). Germline V CDR1 and CDR2: SNHLY, FYNNEI. This CDR3 spans 11 amino acids. Deletions cut 5 bases from V and 11 bases from J, with 10 bases between. The CDR3 is CASSRGRTQHF. The CDR3 DNA reads as TGTGCCAGCAGTAGGGGGAGGACCCAGCATTTT.

This rearrangement joins TRBV7-2 to TRBJ2-3; 7 bases are a match to TRBD2. This CDR3 spans 15 amino acids. CDR1 SGHTA and CDR2 FQGNSA come from the germline V gene. V lost 5 bases to trimming and J lost 3 bases; unmatched junction nucleotides: 8. The CDR3 loop is CASSPGGGWTDTQYF. CDR3 coding DNA: TGTGCCAGCAGCCCCGGGGGAGGGTGGACAGATACGCAGTATTTT.

The V call is TRBV9, the J call TRBJ1-2; D is perhaps TRBD1 (5 bases). This CDR3 spans 13 amino acids. Trimming removed 3 bases from V and 2 bases from J, with 8 bases in between. Germline V CDR1 and CDR2: SGDLS, YYNGEE. The CDR3 nucleotides read TGTGCCAGCAGCGCGGGACCAAACTATGGCTACACCTTC. The encoded protein is CASSAGPNYGYTF.

V and J are TRBV30 and TRBJ1-5; D perhaps matches TRBD1 (5 bases). CDR3 length: 13 amino acids. The germline V gene has CDR1 GTSNPN and CDR2 SVGIG (reference sequence). Trimming pared 4 bases from V and 7 bases from J, leaving 14 bases between. CDR3 nucleotides: TGTGCCTGGACTAGATCAGGGAGCCAGCCCCAGCATTTT. Residues: CAWTRSGSQPQHF.

V and J are TRBV6-6 and TRBJ2-7; the match to TRBD1 covers 8 bases. V shed 6 bases and J 3 bases; nucleotides not matched to a gene: 4. Looked up from germline, CDR1 is MNHNY and CDR2 is SVGAGI (reference sequence). The CDR3 sequence is 13 residues long. The CDR3 DNA follows: TGTGCCAGCAGCAGCGGACAGGGCTACGAGCAGTACTTC. Translation: CASSSGQGYEQYF.

This clone showed up just a few times. This chain links TRBV11-1 with TRBJ2-6, with D perhaps TRBD2 (5 bases). The germline V gene encodes CDR1 SGHAT and CDR2 FQDESV (reference sequence). This CDR3 has 15 amino acids. The V end was cut by 2 bases, the J end by 2 bases, with 7 bases between. DNA of the CDR3: TGTGCCAGCAGCTTAAGAGGGACTGGGGCCAACGTCCTGACTTTC. This encodes CASSLRGTGANVLTF.

This chain joins TRBV11-2 and TRBJ1-2; D is undetermined. Trimming cost V 8 bases and J 2 bases, with 6 bases left between them. Germline CDR1 is SGHAT and CDR2 is FQNNGV. The CDR3 consists of 11 residues. The CDR3 protein is CASEGNYGYTF. In DNA, the CDR3 is TGTGCCAGCGAAGGGAACTATGGCTACACCTTC.

This clone has more than one count but fewer than ten. The chain links TRBV29-1 to TRBJ2-7; TRBD1 is a possible D gene (6 bases). With 4 bases removed from V and 5 bases from J, the gap between germline ends came to 9 bases. Germline V CDR1 and CDR2: SQVTM, ANQGSEA. The CDR3 has 11 residues. The CDR3 DNA reads as TGCAGCGTTGCCCGACAGGACGAGCAGTACTTC. Its translation is CSVARQDEQYF.

V usage is TRBV30 and J usage is TRBJ2-7, with D possibly matching TRBD2 (6 bases). This CDR3 is built from 13 residues. CDR1 is GTSNPN and CDR2 is SVGIG in the germline V gene (reference sequence). The V gene lost 0 bases and the J gene lost 0 bases, with 6 bases spanning the gap. CDR3 protein: CAWSVGSSYEQYF. The CDR3 region has the DNA TGTGCCTGGAGTGTCGGGAGCTCCTACGAGCAGTACTTC. The whole variable domain, filled in from reference TRBV30 and TRBJ2-7, reads SQTIHQWPATLVQPVGSPLSLECTVEGTSNPNLYWYRQAAGRGLQLLFYSVGIGQISSEVPQNLSASRPQDRQFILSSKKLLLSDSGFYLCAWSVGSSYEQYFGPGTRLTVT.

The chain has TRBV7-2 and TRBJ1-2; TRBD1 is a possible D gene (5 bases). CDR3 length equals 15 residues. CDR1 is SGHTA, CDR2 FQGNSA, per germline. The V gene lost 6 bases and the J gene lost 3 bases, with 17 bases spanning the gap. DNA for the CDR3: TGTGCCAGCAGTACCAGGGTCGCGTTAGACTATGGCTACACCTTC. Its protein is CASSTRVALDYGYTF.

This chain joins TRBV13 and TRBJ2-3; 10 nucleotides match TRBD2. Germline V lookup: CDR1 PRHDT, CDR2 FYEKMQ (reference sequence). The V gene end was trimmed by 3 bases and the J gene end by 6 bases; junction bases not matched to a gene: 6. The CDR3 extends over 15 amino acids. The CDR3, as DNA: TGTGCCAGCAGCTTCGCCCTAGCGGGGGTGGATACGCAGTATTTT. Its translation is CASSFALAGVDTQYF.

As to this clone: Distinct nucleotide sequences in the sample also encode this CDR3. The V call is TRBV25-1, the J call TRBJ2-3, with D possibly being TRBD1 or TRBD2 (5 bases each). This CDR3 contains 13 residues. The V end was cut by 2 bases, the J end by 3 bases, with 6 bases between. CDR1 is MGHDK and CDR2 is SYGVNS in the germline V gene. In nucleotides, the CDR3 is TGTGCCAGCAGTGAAGGGGGTACAGATACGCAGTATTTT. Protein sequence: CASSEGGTDTQYF.

The chain recombines TRBV4-1 with TRBJ1-5, with D possibly matching TRBD1 (5 bases). There are 15 residues in the CDR3. Germline CDR1 reads MGHRA; CDR2 reads YSYEKL. V gave up 5 bases and J gave up 0 bases, with 11 bases separating them. Here the CDR3 reads CASSLGVDSNQPQHF. CDR3 nucleotides: TGCGCCAGCAGCTTGGGGGTAGATAGCAATCAGCCCCAGCATTTT.

There are a few counts of this clone. The chain links TRBV28 to TRBJ1-5; D is undetermined. Germline loops: CDR1 MDHEN, CDR2 SYDVKM. The V end lost 5 bases, the J end lost 4 bases, and 6 bases lay between the germline ends. This CDR3 has 12 residues. CDR3 sequence: CASSPTNQPQHF. The CDR3, as DNA: TGTGCCAGCAGTCCTACAAATCAGCCCCAGCATTTT.

This chain uses TRBV27 with TRBJ1-2; 7 positions agree with TRBD1. The CDR3 is 15 amino acids. The germline CDR1 and CDR2 sequences are MNHEY and SMNVEV (reference sequence). V lost 3 bases, J lost 8 bases, and 12 bases stayed unmatched. CDR3 nucleotides: TGTGCCAGCAGTTTTATAAGACAGGGAGGAAGAGGCTACACCTTC. Translating it yields CASSFIRQGGRGYTF.

The chain combines TRBV4-3 with TRBJ1-1; D not certain. This CDR3 is 13 amino acids long. Germline CDR1 reads LGHNA; CDR2 reads YSLEER. V shed 1 base and J shed 3 bases, with 6 bases lying between them. The CDR3 sequence: CASSQGVDTEAFF. CDR3 nucleotides: TGCGCCAGCAGCCAAGGGGTTGACACTGAAGCTTTCTTT.

The V gene is TRBV4-1, the J gene TRBJ1-2; D is unclear. This CDR3 has 18 residues. From germline, CDR1 is MGHRA and CDR2 YSYEKL. The germline V and J ends were trimmed by 0 bases and 7 bases, with 24 bases remaining between them. CDR3 bases: TGCGCCAGCAGCCAAGATCGTGGATCACGCTTCCCCGAGGGTGGCTACACCTTC. Amino acids: CASSQDRGSRFPEGGYTF.

This chain connects TRBV6-5 to TRBJ1-1, with 8 bases fitting TRBD1. Looked up from germline, CDR1 is MNHEY and CDR2 is SVGAGI. The CDR3 totals 16 residues. Trimming removed 2 bases from V and 3 bases from J; junction bases left unmatched: 8. CDR3 sequence (DNA): TGTGCCAGCAGTTACGGCGGACAGGGTGTGGACACTGAAGCTTTCTTT. It encodes CASSYGGQGVDTEAFF.

This clone was observed a handful of times. The chain has TRBV28 and TRBJ1-1; D perhaps matches TRBD1 (5 bases). Trimming took off 3 bases at V and 0 bases at J, with 8 bases between the two ends. This CDR3 region has 14 residues. Per germline, CDR1 MDHEN and CDR2 SYDVKM. The CDR3 DNA reads as TGTGCCAGCAGTTTTGGGGGGTTGAACACTGAAGCTTTCTTT. It encodes CASSFGGLNTEAFF.

Turning to this clone: An end of the junction does not agree with germline; a read error may underlie this. The chain employs TRBV7-7 and TRBJ2-5; D uncertain. This CDR3 spans 14 amino acids. Germline V gives CDR1 SSHAT, CDR2 FNYEAQ (reference sequence). Here the CDR3 reads CASSSTVAQETQYF. The CDR3 coding sequence is TGTGCTAGCAGCTCAACAGTAGCCCAAGAGACCCAGTACTTC.

With respect to this clone: The identical CDR3 is also encoded by other nucleotide sequences in the sample. The rearrangement uses TRBV4-1 and TRBJ2-3; the match to TRBD2 covers 7 bases. The CDR3 is made up of 16 amino acids. Looked up from germline, CDR1 is MGHRA and CDR2 is YSYEKL. With V trimmed by 0 bases and J by 2 bases, 5 bases remained unmatched. The CDR3: CASSQDRGLPTDTQYF. The DNA of the CDR3 is TGCGCCAGCAGCCAAGATCGGGGACTACCCACAGATACGCAGTATTTT.

This chain connects TRBV7-9 to TRBJ2-5; no firm D call. Per the germline V gene, CDR1 is SEHNR and CDR2 is FQNEAQ (reference sequence). CDR3 length: 12 amino acids. Trimming took 5 bases from V and 5 from J, leaving 9 bases between them. As DNA, the CDR3 is TGTGCCAGCAGCCCTGAATCGGAGACCCAGTACTTC. Residues: CASSPESETQYF.

V is TRBV29-1 and J is TRBJ2-2, with D maybe TRBD1 (5 bases). This CDR3 spans 14 amino acids. Germline V lookup: CDR1 SQVTM, CDR2 ANQGSEA. V was pared by 1 base and J by 3 bases, with 9 bases between. CDR3 region: CSVEVQGYTGELFF. CDR3 DNA: TGCAGCGTTGAAGTTCAGGGCTACACCGGGGAGCTGTTTTTT.

This clone was observed a handful of times. The same CDR3 arises from other DNA sequences in this sample as well. The chain is built from TRBV30 and TRBJ1-5; D is undetermined. Trimming removed 0 bases at V and 0 bases at J, with 3 bases between. The CDR3 has 13 amino acids. Per the germline V gene, CDR1 is GTSNPN and CDR2 is SVGIG (reference sequence). The DNA for the CDR3 is TGTGCCTGGAGTGTCAATAGCAATCAGCCCCAGCATTTT. It translates to CAWSVNSNQPQHF.

This clone was seen once. The V gene is TRBV7-2, the J gene TRBJ1-6, with D maybe TRBD1 (5 bases). Trimming removed 10 bases at V and 9 bases at J, with 22 bases between. Germline V gene data show CDR1 as SGHTA and CDR2 as FQGNSA. This CDR3 region has 15 residues. The CDR3 sequence: CATTGEPETLSPLHF. CDR3 in DNA: TGTGCCACCACGGGGGAACCCGAGACACTTTCACCCCTCCACTTT.

V gene TRBV5-1 combines with J gene TRBJ1-3; D gene ambiguous. The V and J ends lost 4 bases and 0 bases respectively, with 11 bases between them. CDR3 length equals 15 residues. Per germline, CDR1 SGHRS and CDR2 YFSETQ. The CDR3 loop reads CASSPTGRSGNTIYF. The CDR3 DNA sequence: TGCGCCAGCAGCCCTACTGGACGCTCTGGAAACACCATATATTTT.